This TCR beta chain appears in the sequencing data of a study of beta chain features in type 1 diabetes. Findings and caveats of the study: TCRB CDR3s from Type 1 diabetes patients were moderately but significantly shorter in all four CD4+ subsets.

The V and J ends lost 3 bases and 1 base, in that order; junction bases with no gene match: 15. Germline-derived CDR1 and CDR2 are LGHNA and YNFKEQ. The CDR3 runs 19 residues. Every isolated RNA sample was fully reverse transcribed, so sequencing captured expressed TCRB transcripts. Generated by immunoSEQ multiplex PCR, the TCRdb table keeps only in-frame clones and is missing some. The sample includes about 270,000 clones, 13% to 15% of them seen just once. About this clone: Its antigen is still unknown.

This sequence was found in a young man with type 1 diabetes. The source material was naive CD4+ T cells from blood. The chain employs TRBV4-2 and TRBJ2-1, with 7 bases aligning to TRBD2. DNA of the CDR3: TGTGCCAGCAGCCATTTGCCTAGCGGAGGTATTGGGTCCTACAATGAGCAGTTCTTC. It yields the protein CASSHLPSGGIGSYNEQFF.